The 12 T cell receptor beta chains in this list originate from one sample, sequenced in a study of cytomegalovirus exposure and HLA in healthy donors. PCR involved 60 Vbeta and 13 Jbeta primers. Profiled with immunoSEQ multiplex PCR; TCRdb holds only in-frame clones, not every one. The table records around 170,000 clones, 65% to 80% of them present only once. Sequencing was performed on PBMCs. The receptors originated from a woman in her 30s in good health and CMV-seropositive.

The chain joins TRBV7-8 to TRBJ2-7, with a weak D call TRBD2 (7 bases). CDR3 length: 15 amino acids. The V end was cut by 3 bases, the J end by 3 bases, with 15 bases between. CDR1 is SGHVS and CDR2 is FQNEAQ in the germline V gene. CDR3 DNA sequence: TGTGCCAGCAGCTTTTTACGAGGGGGGGGCTACGAGCAGTACTTC. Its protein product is CASSFLRGGGYEQYF. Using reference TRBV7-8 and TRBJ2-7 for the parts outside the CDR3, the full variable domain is GAGVSQSPRYKVAKRGQDVALRCDPISGHVSLFWYQQALGQGPEFLTYFQNEAQLDKSGLPSDRFFAERPEGSVSTLKIQRTQQEDSAVYLCASSFLRGGGYEQYFGPGTRLTVT.

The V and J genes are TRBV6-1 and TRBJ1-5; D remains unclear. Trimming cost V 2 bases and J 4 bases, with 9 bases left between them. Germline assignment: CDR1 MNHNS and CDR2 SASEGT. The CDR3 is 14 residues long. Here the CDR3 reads CASSERRGNQPQHF. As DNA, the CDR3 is TGTGCCAGCAGTGAACGAAGAGGGAATCAGCCCCAGCATTTT.

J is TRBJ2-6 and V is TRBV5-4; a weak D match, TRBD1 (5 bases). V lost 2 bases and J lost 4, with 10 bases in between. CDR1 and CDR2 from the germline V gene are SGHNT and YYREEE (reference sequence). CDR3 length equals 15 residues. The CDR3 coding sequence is TGTGCCAGCAGCTTAGGGGCGCCCGGGGCCAACGTCCTGACTTTC. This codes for CASSLGAPGANVLTF.

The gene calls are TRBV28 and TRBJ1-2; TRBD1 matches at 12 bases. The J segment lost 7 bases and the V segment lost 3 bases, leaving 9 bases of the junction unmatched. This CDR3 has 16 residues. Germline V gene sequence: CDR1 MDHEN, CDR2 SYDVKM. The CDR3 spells CASSLPPGQGAFGYTF. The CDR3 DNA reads TGTGCCAGCAGTTTGCCACCGGGACAGGGGGCGTTTGGCTACACCTTC.

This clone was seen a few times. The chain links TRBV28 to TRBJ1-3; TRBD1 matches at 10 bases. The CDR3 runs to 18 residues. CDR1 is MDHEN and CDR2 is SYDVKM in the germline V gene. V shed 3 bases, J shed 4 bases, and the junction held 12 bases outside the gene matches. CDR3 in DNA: TGTGCCAGCAGTTTTAGGTTTCCGACAGGGGGCTCCGGAAACACCATATATTTT. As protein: CASSFRFPTGGSGNTIYF.

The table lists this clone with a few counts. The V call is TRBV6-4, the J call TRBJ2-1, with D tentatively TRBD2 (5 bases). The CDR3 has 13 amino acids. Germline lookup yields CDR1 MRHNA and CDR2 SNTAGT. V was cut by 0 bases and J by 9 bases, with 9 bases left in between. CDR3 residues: CASSDSYGSEQFF. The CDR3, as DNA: TGTGCCAGCAGTGACTCGTATGGGAGTGAGCAGTTCTTC.

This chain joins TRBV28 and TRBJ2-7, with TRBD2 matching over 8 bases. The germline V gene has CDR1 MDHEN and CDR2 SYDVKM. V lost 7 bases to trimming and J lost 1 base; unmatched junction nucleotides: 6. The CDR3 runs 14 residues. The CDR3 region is CASNWGLESYEQYF. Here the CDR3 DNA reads TGTGCCAGCAACTGGGGACTAGAGTCCTACGAGCAGTACTTC.

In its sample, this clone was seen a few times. The CDR3 nucleotides read TGTGCCAGCAGCCGTGGGGACAGGGTGAGCGAGCAGTACTTC. Its protein product is CASSRGDRVSEQYF. The chain uses TRBV6-5 and TRBJ2-7; TRBD1 matches at 9 bases. CDR3 size: 14 residues. Germline-derived CDR1 and CDR2 are MNHEY and SVGAGI. With V trimmed by 6 bases and J by 6 bases, 9 bases remained unmatched.

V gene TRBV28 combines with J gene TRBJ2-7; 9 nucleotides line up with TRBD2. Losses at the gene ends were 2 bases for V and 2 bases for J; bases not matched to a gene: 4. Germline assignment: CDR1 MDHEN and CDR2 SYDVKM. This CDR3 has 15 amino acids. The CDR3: CASSLAASGTYEQYF. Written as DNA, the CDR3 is TGTGCCAGCAGTTTAGCGGCTAGCGGGACCTACGAGCAGTACTTC.

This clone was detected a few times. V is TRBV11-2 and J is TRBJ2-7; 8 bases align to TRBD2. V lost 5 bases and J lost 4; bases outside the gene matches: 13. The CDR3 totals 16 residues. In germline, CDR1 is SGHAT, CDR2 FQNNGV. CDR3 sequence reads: CASSRIAGRRSYEQYF. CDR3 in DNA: TGTGCCAGCAGCCGGATAGCGGGGCGCCGCTCTTACGAGCAGTACTTC.

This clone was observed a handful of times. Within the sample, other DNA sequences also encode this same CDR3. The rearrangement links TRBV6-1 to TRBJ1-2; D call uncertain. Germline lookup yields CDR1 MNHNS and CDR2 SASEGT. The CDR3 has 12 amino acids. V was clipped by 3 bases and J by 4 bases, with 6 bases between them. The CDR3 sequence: CASSEPGYGYTF. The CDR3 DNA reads TGTGCCAGCAGTGAGCCGGGCTATGGCTACACCTTC.

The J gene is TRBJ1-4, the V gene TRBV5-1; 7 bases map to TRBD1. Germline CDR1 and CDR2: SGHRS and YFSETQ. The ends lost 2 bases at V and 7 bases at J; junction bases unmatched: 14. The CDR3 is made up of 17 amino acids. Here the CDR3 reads CASSLLGGDFRGEKLFF. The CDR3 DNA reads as TGCGCCAGCAGCTTATTAGGGGGCGACTTCCGGGGTGAAAAACTGTTTTTT.